What follows are 7 T cell receptor beta chains derived from one specimen sequenced in a study of response to subunit inactivated influenza vaccine. Using its own MiXCR run on the RT-PCR reads, TCRdb lists one record per CDR3 protein. The data contain 530,000 or so distinct CDR3 sequences, 12% of them singletons. The material sequenced was PBMCs from blood, taken on the day of vaccination. The source is a man in his fifties or sixties who received an inactivated influenza vaccine.

This clonotype has a count of ten or more. V and J are TRBV5-1 and TRBJ2-7; the D gene is possibly TRBD2 (6 bases). Germline CDR1 and CDR2: SGHRS and YFSETQ. There are 16 residues in the CDR3. The V and J ends lost 0 bases and 5 bases respectively, with 18 bases between them. In DNA form, the CDR3 reads TGCGCCAGCAGCTTGGGGACTCTAGCGCAGGAGAACGAGCAGTACTTC. Translating it yields CASSLGTLAQENEQYF.

The chain couples TRBV7-2 to TRBJ2-5; D is unclear. Germline lookup yields CDR1 SGHTA and CDR2 FQGNSA. The CDR3 totals 13 residues. Trimming removed 1 base from V and 5 bases from J, with 8 bases in between. For the CDR3, the DNA is TGTGCCAGCAGCTTAGGCAGCATTGAGACCCAGTACTTC. Translating gives CASSLGSIETQYF.

This clonotype was counted only a few times. The chain couples TRBV24-1 to TRBJ2-1; a weak D match, TRBD2 (6 bases). V dropped 4 bases and J dropped 1 base, with 16 bases sitting between them. The CDR3 consists of 17 residues. Germline loops: CDR1 KGHDR, CDR2 SFDVKD. The CDR3 reads CATSDPTVGGSYNEQFF. CDR3 nucleotides: TGTGCCACCAGTGACCCAACCGTGGGGGGATCCTACAATGAGCAGTTCTTC.

This clonotype was counted a few times. V usage is TRBV12-3 or TRBV12-4 and J usage is TRBJ1-3, with D perhaps matching TRBD1 (5 bases). This CDR3 contains 16 residues. Trimming took 2 bases from V and 0 from J, leaving 11 bases between them. The CDR3 sequence is CASSLSGPSSGNTIYF. The CDR3 DNA sequence: TGTGCCAGCAGTTTATCGGGACCGAGCTCTGGAAACACCATATATTTT.

This clonotype was counted many times. The chain links TRBV12-3 or TRBV12-4 to TRBJ1-1, with D possibly matching TRBD1 (6 bases). CDR3 length equals 13 residues. V lost 6 bases to trimming and J lost 4 bases, with 12 bases between them. This CDR3 reads CASSATGTTEAFF. The CDR3 nucleotides are TGTGCCAGCAGCGCCACAGGGACCACTGAAGCTTTCTTT.

This clonotype showed up just a few times. J is TRBJ2-7 and V is TRBV28; possible D gene TRBD2, 5 bases. This CDR3 is 13 amino acids long. The germline gives CDR1 MDHEN, CDR2 SYDVKM. The V and J ends lost 6 bases and 4 bases respectively, with 13 bases between them. CDR3 amino acids: CASRLGSEYEQYF. The CDR3 DNA is TGTGCCAGCAGGCTAGGGAGTGAGTACGAGCAGTACTTC.

The rearrangement joins TRBV14 to TRBJ2-5; D call uncertain. The length of the CDR3 is 16 residues. Trimming removed 1 base at V and 2 bases at J, with 14 bases between. Germline CDR1 SGHDN, CDR2 FVKESK. The CDR3 region is CASSQGRFNGQETQYF. The CDR3 nucleotides read TGTGCCAGCAGCCAAGGACGGTTCAACGGACAAGAGACCCAGTACTTC.